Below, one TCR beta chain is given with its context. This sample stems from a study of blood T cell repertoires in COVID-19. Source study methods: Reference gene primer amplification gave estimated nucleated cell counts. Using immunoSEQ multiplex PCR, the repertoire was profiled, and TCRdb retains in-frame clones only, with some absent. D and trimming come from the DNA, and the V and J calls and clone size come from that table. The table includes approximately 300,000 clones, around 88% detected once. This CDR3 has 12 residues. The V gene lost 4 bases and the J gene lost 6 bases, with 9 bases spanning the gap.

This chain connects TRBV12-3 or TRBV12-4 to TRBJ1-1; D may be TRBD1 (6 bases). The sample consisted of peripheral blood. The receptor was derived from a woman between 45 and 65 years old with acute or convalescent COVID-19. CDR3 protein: CASSWGHPEAFF. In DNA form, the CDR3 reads TGTGCCAGCAGTTGGGGACACCCTGAAGCTTTCTTT.